This T cell receptor (beta chain) was sequenced for a study of response to subunit inactivated influenza vaccine. TCRdb itself ran the RT-PCR reads through MiXCR, one entry per CDR3 protein. Here the sample spans roughly 170,000 distinct CDR3 sequences, about a tenth being singletons. The CDR3 has 12 amino acids. Germline CDR1 reads SQVTM; CDR2 reads ANQGSEA. V lost 7 bases and J lost 2, with 10 bases in between. This clonotype was seen many times. The chain combines TRBV29-1 with TRBJ2-3; TRBD2 might be the D (5 bases). This TCR came from a man in his forties or fifties who received an inactivated influenza vaccine. The source material was non-naive T cells sorted from PBMCs, sampled on the day of vaccination. The CDR3 here is CSAAGLTDTQYF. CDR3 nucleotide sequence: TGCAGCGCCGCGGGTCTCACAGATACGCAGTATTTT.